This passage covers 30 T cell receptor beta chains from one sample sequenced in a study of blood T cell repertoires in COVID-19. TCRdb keeps only in-frame clones here, not all; method: immunoSEQ multiplex PCR. In the table there are 110,000 to 150,000 clones, 70% to 85% of which are singletons. The material sequenced was PBMCs or T cells enriched from blood (not recorded which). Source of these receptors: a woman younger than 30 who had been exposed to COVID-19.

The V gene is TRBV7-9, the J gene TRBJ2-2; tentative D call: TRBD2 (6 bases). Germline CDR1 reads SEHNR; CDR2 reads FQNEAQ (reference sequence). The V end lost 4 bases, the J end lost 6 bases, and 12 bases lay between the germline ends. The CDR3 extends over 14 amino acids. Here the CDR3 reads CASSSGTSPGELFF. DNA for the CDR3: TGTGCCAGCAGCTCCGGGACTTCCCCCGGGGAGCTGTTTTTT.

The genes are TRBV6-5 and TRBJ2-5; 7 positions match TRBD2. The germline V gene has CDR1 MNHEY and CDR2 SVGAGI. The CDR3 has 12 amino acids. The J segment lost 2 bases and the V segment lost 8 bases, leaving 2 bases of the junction unmatched. The CDR3 is CASGRGQETQYF. The DNA of the CDR3 is TGTGCCAGCGGGCGGGGGCAAGAGACCCAGTACTTC.

This chain links TRBV25-1 with TRBJ2-1; D ambiguous. V was shortened by 2 bases and J by 4 bases, with 9 bases between the two germline ends. CDR1 and CDR2 (germline): MGHDK, SYGVNS. The CDR3 is 14 residues long. The CDR3 sequence is CASSETRRYNEQFF. The CDR3, as DNA: TGTGCCAGCAGTGAAACACGGCGGTACAATGAGCAGTTCTTC.

The J gene is TRBJ1-1, the V gene TRBV6-5; 9 bases map to TRBD1. CDR3 length: 15 residues. V was clipped by 6 bases and J by 11 bases; unmatched bases: 16. Per the germline V gene, CDR1 is MNHEY and CDR2 is SVGAGI. In nucleotides, the CDR3 is TGTGCCAGCAGGGCCATCCCATTAACAGGGGGCAACGCTTTCTTT. This gives the protein CASRAIPLTGGNAFF.

V and J are TRBV11-3 and TRBJ2-1; D ambiguous. Trimming stripped 5 bases from V and 5 bases from J, with 10 bases between. This CDR3 has 13 amino acids. Per the germline V gene, CDR1 is SGHNT and CDR2 is YENEEA. This CDR3 reads CASSRESHNEQFF. CDR3 nucleotide sequence: TGTGCCAGCAGCAGAGAGTCCCACAATGAGCAGTTCTTC.

The genes are TRBV5-8 and TRBJ1-3, with unresolved D. The germline CDR1 and CDR2 sequences are SGHTS and YDEGEE. Trimming took off 1 base at V and 0 bases at J, with 11 bases between the two ends. There are 16 residues in the CDR3. CDR3: CASSLSLYRSGNTIYF. Here the CDR3 DNA reads TGTGCCAGCAGCTTGTCACTATACCGCTCTGGAAACACCATATATTTT. Using reference TRBV5-8 and TRBJ1-3 for the parts outside the CDR3, the full variable domain is EAGVTQSPTHLIKTRGQQATLRCSPISGHTSVYWYQQALGLGLQFLLWYDEGEERNRGNFPPRFSGRQFPNYSSELNVNALELEDSALYLCASSLSLYRSGNTIYFGEGSWLTVV.

Here the CDR3 DNA reads TGTGCCAGCAGTGGTCGGTGGAATCAGCCCCAGCATTTT. Its translation: CASSGRWNQPQHF. The chain is built from TRBV2 and TRBJ1-5; no reliable D call. The CDR3 is 13 amino acids. Germline CDR1 SNHLY, CDR2 FYNNEI. V lost 4 bases and J lost 4, with 8 bases in between.

CDR3 in DNA: TGTGCCACCTCGAACGTGGGGCGCAATCAGCCCCAGCATTTT. As protein: CATSNVGRNQPQHF. V gene TRBV2 combines with J gene TRBJ1-5, with D perhaps TRBD1 (5 bases). Germline V lookup: CDR1 SNHLY, CDR2 FYNNEI. Trimming removed 10 bases from V and 2 bases from J, with 15 bases in between. The CDR3 extends over 14 amino acids.

The rearrangement links TRBV7-9 to TRBJ2-2, with D unresolved. The CDR3 is 14 residues long. V lost 3 bases to trimming and J lost 5 bases, with 10 bases between them. CDR1 and CDR2 from the germline V gene are SEHNR and FQNEAQ (reference sequence). CDR3 sequence: CASSLVTKTGELFF. CDR3 bases: TGTGCCAGCAGCTTGGTAACTAAAACCGGGGAGCTGTTTTTT. Full variable domain (missing parts from reference TRBV7-9 and TRBJ2-2): DTGVSQNPRHKITKRGQNVTFRCDPISEHNRLYWYRQTLGQGPEFLTYFQNEAQLEKSRLLSDRFSAERPKGSFSTLEIQRTEQGDSAMYLCASSLVTKTGELFFGEGSRLTVL.

This chain links TRBV7-9 with TRBJ2-7, with TRBD2 identical over 7 bases. J was trimmed by 3 bases and V by 5 bases; bases with no gene match: 10. CDR1 is SEHNR, CDR2 FQNEAQ, per germline (reference sequence). The CDR3 totals 15 residues. CDR3 sequence reads: CASSPSGTHFYEQYF. CDR3 bases: TGTGCCAGCAGCCCCAGCGGGACCCATTTCTACGAGCAGTACTTC.

This sequence joins TRBV4-1 and TRBJ2-5; TRBD2 agrees at 10 bases. The CDR3 runs to 19 residues. V lost 2 bases and J lost 1; bases outside the gene matches: 13. Germline V lookup: CDR1 MGHRA, CDR2 YSYEKL. DNA for the CDR3: TGCGCCAGCAGCCAAAAAGTAGGTGCTAGCGGGAGATCCCAAGAGACCCAGTACTTC. The encoded protein is CASSQKVGASGRSQETQYF.

The chain has TRBV7-8 and TRBJ1-2; TRBD1 agrees at 9 bases. There are 12 residues in the CDR3. V dropped 4 bases and J dropped 8; count of bases not matched to a gene: 2. The germline V gene has CDR1 SGHVS and CDR2 FQNEAQ. Here the CDR3 DNA reads TGTGCCAGCAGCTGGACAGGGGTAGGCTACACCTTC. Its translation is CASSWTGVGYTF. Complete variable domain (other parts from reference TRBV7-8 and TRBJ1-2): GAGVSQSPRYKVAKRGQDVALRCDPISGHVSLFWYQQALGQGPEFLTYFQNEAQLDKSGLPSDRFFAERPEGSVSTLKIQRTQQEDSAVYLCASSWTGVGYTFGSGTRLTVV.

The V call is TRBV3-1 (or the pseudogene TRBV3-2), the J call TRBJ1-2; 7 bases align to TRBD1. Germline-derived CDR1 and CDR2 are LGHDT and YNNKEL (reference sequence). This CDR3 is 13 amino acids long. With 4 bases clipped from V and 4 bases from J, the junction kept 3 bases outside the gene matches. The CDR3 DNA sequence: TGTGCCAGCAGCCGGACAGGTTCCTATGGCTACACCTTC. Protein: CASSRTGSYGYTF.

The chain combines TRBV4-3 with TRBJ1-2; the match to TRBD1 covers 11 bases. The CDR3 covers 15 residues. Per germline, CDR1 LGHNA and CDR2 YSLEER. V trimming: 0 bases; J trimming: 7 bases; junction bases outside the gene matches: 4. The CDR3 DNA is TGCGCCAGCAGCCAAGAAGTAGGGACAGGGGGTGGCTACACCTTC. Residues: CASSQEVGTGGGYTF.

J is TRBJ2-2 and V is TRBV7-2, with D unclear. The length of the CDR3 is 15 residues. Per germline, CDR1 SGHTA and CDR2 FQGNSA. With 2 bases removed from V and 1 base from J, the gap between germline ends came to 8 bases. The CDR3 sequence: CASSLIPQNTGELFF. The CDR3 DNA reads TGTGCCAGCAGCTTAATCCCCCAGAACACCGGGGAGCTGTTTTTT.

The chain employs TRBV5-1 and TRBJ1-2, with TRBD1 matching 7 bases. The V and J ends lost 4 bases and 2 bases, in that order; junction bases with no gene match: 8. Germline-derived CDR1 and CDR2 are SGHRS and YFSETQ. This CDR3 has 15 amino acids. CDR3 protein: CASSQSGQANYGYTF. The CDR3 DNA reads as TGCGCCAGCAGCCAAAGCGGACAGGCGAACTATGGCTACACCTTC.

The V call is TRBV11-1, the J call TRBJ2-3; D is perhaps TRBD1 (5 bases). The V and J ends lost 4 bases and 6 bases respectively, with 5 bases between them. Germline V lookup: CDR1 SGHAT, CDR2 FQDESV (reference sequence). The CDR3 sequence is 11 residues long. This CDR3 reads CASSYRDTQYF. CDR3 coding DNA: TGTGCCAGCAGCTACAGGGATACGCAGTATTTT.

The chain links TRBV12-3 or TRBV12-4 to TRBJ2-1; D ambiguous. The CDR3 sequence is 11 residues long. V lost 7 bases and J 6 bases, leaving 7 bases between the germline ends. CDR3 residues: CASTGSNEQFF. The CDR3 bases are TGTGCCAGCACGGGTTCCAATGAGCAGTTCTTC.

The chain is built from TRBV4-1 and TRBJ1-2; 8 bases are shared with TRBD1. The CDR3 sequence is 14 residues long. Germline V CDR1 and CDR2: MGHRA, YSYEKL. Germline trimming cut 0 bases from V and 6 bases from J; bases unmatched to any gene: 3. The CDR3 sequence: CASSQEQGDDGYTF. In DNA, the CDR3 is TGCGCCAGCAGCCAAGAACAGGGGGATGATGGCTACACCTTC.

The rearrangement links TRBV15 to TRBJ2-5; maybe TRBD1 (5 bases). V lost 7 bases and J 7 bases, leaving 25 bases between the germline ends. Germline CDR1 is LNHNV and CDR2 is YYDKDF (reference sequence). The CDR3 extends over 16 amino acids. The DNA of the CDR3 is TGTGCCACCAAGGGCATGGCAGGGTCGATTCAGGGGACCCAGTACTTC. Amino acids: CATKGMAGSIQGTQYF. The variable domain in full, completed from reference TRBV15 and TRBJ2-5, reads DAMVIQNPRYQVTQFGKPVTLSCSQTLNHNVMYWYQQKSSQAPKLLFHYYDKDFNNEADTPDNFQSRRPNTSFCFLDIRSPGLGDTAMYLCATKGMAGSIQGTQYFGPGTRLLVL.

This chain connects TRBV7-9 to TRBJ2-7, with D perhaps matching TRBD1 (6 bases). Deletions cut 5 bases from V and 6 bases from J, with 14 bases between. The CDR3 sequence is 13 residues long. In germline, CDR1 is SEHNR, CDR2 FQNEAQ (reference sequence). CDR3 protein: CASSRKDSTEQYF. CDR3 sequence (DNA): TGTGCCAGCAGCCGAAAGGACAGCACCGAGCAGTACTTC.

The rearrangement links TRBV18 to TRBJ2-7; 8 nucleotides line up with TRBD2. Trimming at V came to 3 bases and at J to 3 bases, leaving 7 bases not matched to a gene. The V gene's germline CDR1 is KGHSH and CDR2 LQKENI. CDR3 length: 15 amino acids. CDR3 in DNA: TGTGCCAGCTCACCCCGGGCGCGGGAGGACTACGAGCAGTACTTC. Residues: CASSPRAREDYEQYF.

V and J are TRBV19 and TRBJ2-7; 9 bases agree with TRBD2. CDR1 and CDR2 (germline): LNHDA, SQIVND (reference sequence). The CDR3 spans 14 residues. V was pared by 5 bases and J by 4 bases, with 6 bases of the junction left unmatched. The CDR3 bases are TGTGCCAGTAGTTTAAGCGGGAGGCCATACGAGCAGTACTTC. It encodes CASSLSGRPYEQYF.

The CDR3 bases are TGTGCCAGCAGCGCCGGGGGGCAGGGATTGGTCCCCCTCCACTTT. It specifies CASSAGGQGLVPLHF. This chain connects TRBV9 to TRBJ1-6; weak D call: TRBD1 (6 bases). This CDR3 is built from 15 residues. The germline V and J ends were trimmed by 3 bases and 13 bases, with 20 bases remaining between them. Germline assignment: CDR1 SGDLS and CDR2 YYNGEE.

This clone came up once. The chain joins TRBV28 to TRBJ2-3; 8 bases agree with TRBD2. Germline V gene sequence: CDR1 MDHEN, CDR2 SYDVKM. V was pared by 5 bases and J by 0 bases, with 4 bases of the junction left unmatched. This CDR3 contains 15 residues. This chain's CDR3 is CASSTSGRSTDTQYF. The CDR3 DNA is TGTGCCAGCAGTACAAGCGGGAGAAGCACAGATACGCAGTATTTT.

This chain connects TRBV7-9 to TRBJ1-1; tentatively, D is TRBD1 (5 bases). Germline V gene data show CDR1 as SEHNR and CDR2 as FQNEAQ (reference sequence). V was shortened by 5 bases and J by 6 bases, with 10 bases between the two germline ends. The CDR3 spans 12 residues. The CDR3 sequence is CASSPDSSEAFF. CDR3 DNA sequence: TGTGCCAGCAGCCCCGACAGTTCTGAAGCTTTCTTT.

The chain has TRBV28 and TRBJ2-7; no definite D call. Per germline, CDR1 MDHEN and CDR2 SYDVKM. The CDR3 is 13 residues long. Trimming removed 4 bases from V and 2 bases from J, with 9 bases in between. CDR3 loop: CASSSGRTYEQYF. The DNA for the CDR3 is TGTGCCAGCAGTTCCGGTAGAACCTACGAGCAGTACTTC.

The gene calls are TRBV6-5 and TRBJ2-7; tentatively, D is TRBD2 (5 bases). The V and J ends lost 6 bases and 1 base respectively, with 10 bases between them. CDR3 length equals 13 residues. Germline assignment: CDR1 MNHEY and CDR2 SVGAGI. The DNA of the CDR3 is TGTGCCAGCAGCTCTACTAGTTCCTACGAGCAGTACTTC. Amino acids: CASSSTSSYEQYF.

The chain uses TRBV10-3 and TRBJ2-1, with 9 bases that match TRBD2. Germline CDR1 is ENHRY and CDR2 is SYGVKD. V lost 5 bases, J lost 6 bases, and 11 bases stayed unmatched. The CDR3 totals 16 residues. The CDR3 DNA follows: TGTGCCATCAGTCCAAACCTGGTAGCGGGAGTCAATGAGCAGTTCTTC. This codes for CAISPNLVAGVNEQFF.

V is TRBV2 and J is TRBJ2-3; TRBD1 agrees at 7 bases. Germline CDR1 and CDR2: SNHLY and FYNNEI. After removal of 6 bases from V and 4 bases from J, the junction contained 4 bases not matched to a gene. This CDR3 contains 13 residues. The CDR3 region is CASRGDSADTQYF. CDR3 bases: TGTGCCAGCAGGGGGGACAGTGCAGATACGCAGTATTTT.